The 21 T cell receptor beta chains reported below all come from one sample, sequenced in a study of OX40 agonist ivuxolimab in advanced cancers. Method: immunoSEQ multiplex PCR; TCRdb's copy keeps in-frame clones and lacks some. The sample has about 41,000 clones; around 89% are singletons. Specimen: CD4+ or CD8+ T cells sorted from blood, collected in a trial of the OX40 agonist ivuxolimab. Source of these receptors: an adult with an advanced solid tumor such as melanoma, head and neck, liver or kidney cancer.

The rearrangement links TRBV9 to TRBJ2-5, with TRBD1 matching over 11 bases. This CDR3 contains 15 residues. Germline CDR1 is SGDLS and CDR2 is YYNGEE. The trim removed 3 bases at V and 5 bases at J, leaving 6 bases unmatched. The CDR3 nucleotides are TGTGCCAGCAGCGCCCGGACAGGGGGCGGGGAGACCCAGTACTTC. Amino acid sequence: CASSARTGGGETQYF. Using reference TRBV9 and TRBJ2-5 for the parts outside the CDR3, the full variable domain is DSGVTQTPKHLITATGQRVTLRCSPRSGDLSVYWYQQSLDQGLQFLIQYYNGEERAKGNILERFSAQQFPDLHSELNLSSLELGDSALYFCASSARTGGGETQYFGPGTRLLVL.

This clone has only a few counts. The genes are TRBV2 and TRBJ1-3; TRBD1 matches 8 bases. The germline CDR1 and CDR2 sequences are SNHLY and FYNNEI. V gave up 8 bases and J gave up 4 bases; unmatched junction bases: 10. CDR3 length equals 15 residues. The CDR3 sequence: CASRRGQGGGNTIYF. The CDR3 coding sequence is TGTGCCAGCCGGAGAGGACAGGGCGGGGGAAACACCATATATTTT.

The V and J genes are TRBV25-1 and TRBJ2-6; D remains unclear. CDR1 is MGHDK and CDR2 is SYGVNS in the germline V gene. The V gene lost 5 bases and the J gene lost 0 bases, with 5 bases spanning the gap. The length of the CDR3 is 14 residues. CDR3: CASSPSSGANVLTF. In DNA form, the CDR3 reads TGTGCCAGCAGTCCAAGCTCTGGGGCCAACGTCCTGACTTTC. The full variable domain, completed using reference TRBV25-1 and TRBJ2-6, is EADIYQTPRYLVIGTGKKITLECSQTMGHDKMYWYQQDPGMELHLIHYSYGVNSTEKGDLSSESTVSRIRTEHFPLTLESARPSHTSQYLCASSPSSGANVLTFGAGSRLTVL.

The rearrangement joins TRBV27 to TRBJ2-2; tentatively, D is TRBD1 (5 bases). Germline values: CDR1 MNHEY, CDR2 SMNVEV (reference sequence). CDR3 length: 13 amino acids. V lost 7 bases and J 1 base, leaving 7 bases between the germline ends. CDR3 sequence: CASNQGNTGELFF. The CDR3 coding sequence is TGTGCCAGCAATCAGGGGAACACCGGGGAGCTGTTTTTT.

The rearrangement uses TRBV29-1 and TRBJ1-1; TRBD1 matches 8 bases. The V segment lost 1 base and the J segment 1 base; nucleotides outside the gene matches: 2. The germline V gene has CDR1 SQVTM and CDR2 ANQGSEA. The CDR3 covers 14 residues. CDR3 protein: CSVEAQGGNTEAFF. DNA of the CDR3: TGCAGCGTTGAAGCACAGGGGGGGAACACTGAAGCTTTCTTT.

In this sample, this clone turned up once. The V gene is TRBV19, the J gene TRBJ1-1; 8 bases are shared with TRBD1. V dropped 3 bases and J dropped 0; count of bases not matched to a gene: 9. The CDR3 runs to 17 residues. Looked up from germline, CDR1 is LNHDA and CDR2 is SQIVND (reference sequence). DNA of the CDR3: TGTGCCAGTAGTATGATACAGGGGGTAATCATGAACACTGAAGCTTTCTTT. This encodes CASSMIQGVIMNTEAFF.

This chain uses TRBV5-1 with TRBJ2-1, with 15 bases identical to TRBD2. This CDR3 spans 17 amino acids. Trimming took 4 bases from V and 5 from J; bases not matched to a gene: 7. In germline, CDR1 is SGHRS, CDR2 YFSETQ. CDR3 in DNA: TGCGCCAGCAGCCAAGGACTAGCGGGGGGGTATAACAATGAGCAGTTCTTC. It codes for CASSQGLAGGYNNEQFF. Supplemented by reference TRBV5-1 and TRBJ2-1, the full variable domain reads KAGVTQTPRYLIKTRGQQVTLSCSPISGHRSVSWYQQTPGQGLQFLFEYFSETQRNKGNFPGRFSGRQFSNSRSEMNVSTLELGDSALYLCASSQGLAGGYNNEQFFGPGTRLTVL.

The chain joins TRBV21-1 to TRBJ2-7; the table names TRBD2, a call not compared with the DNA. TRBV21-1 is flagged as a pseudogene. The CDR3 contains 14 residues. The CDR3 sequence: CASSSRRRYYEQYF. In DNA form, the CDR3 reads TGTGCCAGCAGCTCAAGACGGAGGTACTACGAGCAGTACTTC.

The chain uses TRBV4-2 and TRBJ1-2; possible D gene TRBD1, 6 bases. CDR3 length: 14 amino acids. In germline, CDR1 is LGHNA, CDR2 YNFKEQ. Between the trimmed V and J ends, which lost 5 bases and 4 bases, there was a span of 14 bases. This chain's CDR3 is CASSGTGNTYGYTF. CDR3 in DNA: TGTGCCAGCAGCGGTACAGGGAACACCTATGGCTACACCTTC.

The rearrangement links TRBV11-3 to TRBJ1-6; D may be TRBD1 (6 bases). V gave up 3 bases and J gave up 5 bases, with 11 bases separating them. From germline, CDR1 is SGHNT and CDR2 YENEEA. This CDR3 has 15 amino acids. For the CDR3, the DNA is TGTGCCAGCAGCTTCGAGGGGACAAATAATTCACCCCTCCACTTT. Translation: CASSFEGTNNSPLHF.

This rearrangement joins TRBV5-4 to TRBJ2-1; TRBD1 matches 8 bases. The CDR3 is 15 residues long. V was pared by 3 bases and J by 6 bases, with 8 bases of the junction left unmatched. CDR1 is SGHNT, CDR2 YYREEE, per germline (reference sequence). The CDR3 here is CASSYDRGMGNEQFF. The CDR3 DNA reads TGTGCCAGCAGCTACGACAGGGGCATGGGCAATGAGCAGTTCTTC.

In this sample, this clone turned up a few times. The rearrangement joins TRBV6-5 to TRBJ2-7; 7 bases map to TRBD2. The CDR3 loop spans 13 amino acids. Germline V lookup: CDR1 MNHEY, CDR2 SVGAGI. Trimming removed 10 bases from V and 6 bases from J; junction bases left unmatched: 12. This CDR3 is CATTSGRGSEQYF. For the CDR3, the DNA is TGTGCCACTACATCGGGGCGGGGGAGCGAGCAGTACTTC.

The V and J genes are TRBV2 and TRBJ2-7, with 16 bases that match TRBD2. J lost 3 bases, V lost 4 bases, and 6 bases had no gene match. Germline CDR1 and CDR2: SNHLY and FYNNEI. The CDR3 loop spans 17 amino acids. The chain's CDR3 is CASSVGLAGGSNYEQYF. CDR3 nucleotides: TGTGCCAGCAGTGTGGGACTAGCGGGAGGGTCGAACTACGAGCAGTACTTC.

This chain links TRBV5-1 with TRBJ2-2; D is unclear. The V gene's germline CDR1 is SGHRS and CDR2 YFSETQ. The germline V and J ends were trimmed by 0 bases and 6 bases, with 9 bases remaining between them. This CDR3 is 14 amino acids long. Here the CDR3 reads CASSLARRSGELFF. The CDR3 nucleotides are TGCGCCAGCAGCTTGGCCAGACGTTCCGGGGAGCTGTTTTTT.

V is TRBV5-4 and J is TRBJ1-1; TRBD1 matches 7 bases. The CDR3 consists of 17 residues. Trimming took 1 base from V and 1 from J; bases not matched to a gene: 10. From germline, CDR1 is SGHNT and CDR2 YYREEE (reference sequence). This CDR3 is CASSLPPRQGKNTEAFF. CDR3 coding DNA: TGTGCCAGCAGCTTGCCCCCCCGACAGGGAAAGAACACTGAAGCTTTCTTT.

V and J are TRBV19 and TRBJ2-2, with TRBD1 identical over 8 bases. The CDR3 extends over 15 amino acids. Unmatched junction bases numbered 4, after V lost 3 bases and J lost 4 bases. Germline CDR1 LNHDA, CDR2 SQIVND (reference sequence). This CDR3 is CASSIGQGGTGELFF. The CDR3 nucleotides read TGTGCCAGTAGTATTGGACAGGGTGGCACCGGGGAGCTGTTTTTT.

This clone has a single count. The rearrangement links TRBV4-2 to TRBJ1-6; unclear D gene. The CDR3 covers 14 residues. CDR1 LGHNA and CDR2 YNFKEQ come from the germline V gene. V lost 1 base and J 7 bases, leaving 8 bases between the germline ends. The CDR3 spells CASSQAHRNSPLHF. In DNA, the CDR3 is TGTGCCAGCAGCCAAGCCCATAGAAATTCACCCCTCCACTTT.

The chain links TRBV6-1 to TRBJ2-2, with D tentatively TRBD1 or TRBD2 (5 bases each). V was pared by 4 bases and J by 2 bases, with 11 bases between. CDR1 and CDR2 (germline): MNHNS, SASEGT. The CDR3 covers 15 residues. The CDR3 nucleotides are TGTGCCAGCAGTGCCTCAGGGACCAACACCGGGGAGCTGTTTTTT. Its protein product is CASSASGTNTGELFF.

V and J are TRBV7-8 and TRBJ1-3, with D unresolved. This CDR3 is built from 14 residues. V was trimmed by 4 bases and J by 3 bases, leaving 10 bases between them. Germline V gene data show CDR1 as SGHVS and CDR2 as FQNEAQ. This CDR3 is CASSSYGFGNTIYF. CDR3 DNA sequence: TGTGCCAGCAGCTCTTACGGTTTTGGAAACACCATATATTTT.

The gene calls are TRBV7-3 and TRBJ2-2; no clear D. V lost 2 bases to trimming and J lost 5 bases, with 6 bases between them. CDR3 size: 13 residues. The V gene's germline CDR1 is SGHTA and CDR2 FQGTGA. The CDR3 DNA sequence: TGTGCCAGCAGCTTATCACTAACCGGGGAGCTGTTTTTT. As protein: CASSLSLTGELFF.

The V and J genes are TRBV5-5 and TRBJ2-3; 7 nucleotides match TRBD2. This CDR3 spans 15 amino acids. The junction had 8 bases not matched to a gene; V was cut back by 4 bases and J by 3 bases. Germline V lookup: CDR1 SGHKS, CDR2 YYEKEE (reference sequence). DNA of the CDR3: TGTGCCAGCAGCGGTGACGGGGGGTGGACAGATACGCAGTATTTT. It translates to CASSGDGGWTDTQYF. Looking up the rest from reference TRBV5-5 and TRBJ2-3 gives the full variable domain: DAGVTQSPTHLIKTRGQQVTLRCSPISGHKSVSWYQQVLGQGPQFIFQYYEKEERGRGNFPDRFSARQFPNYSSELNVNALLLGDSALYLCASSGDGGWTDTQYFGPGTRLTVL.